This T cell receptor beta chain was retrieved from a study of shared T cell receptors in the human thymus. Profiling relied on immunoSEQ multiplex PCR, and the TCRdb table lists in-frame clones only, not all of them. The repertoire includes 500,000 to 850,000 clones, about 90% of them detected once, and 0.0094% sits in the top ten. There are a few counts of this clone. The CDR3 covers 14 residues. V lost 5 bases to trimming and J lost 1 base, with 9 bases between them. Germline V gene sequence: CDR1 MGHRA, CDR2 YSYEKL. The same data also contributed to another study, on human thymus T cells. That source reports: Healthy Finnish infants undergoing corrective surgery for congenital heart defects were the donors. Thymic samples were excised during corrective heart operations. Biased V and J segment usage appeared in thymus and peripheral blood.

The chain combines TRBV4-1 with TRBJ1-5; a possible D gene is TRBD1 (6 bases). The sequence came from a boy in the first two years of life with a congenital heart defect. Sequenced input: thymocytes. The CDR3 DNA is TGCGCCAGCAGCAAAACAGGGAGCAATCAGCCCCAGCATTTT. Encoded protein: CASSKTGSNQPQHF.